This TCR beta chain was identified in a study of blood T cell repertoires in COVID-19. On the study more broadly: Sites across the United States, Italy and Spain contributed samples from acute and convalescent COVID-19. From T cells, B-cell-depleted T cells, or PBMCs came the material, which was cDNA or gDNA.

Germline CDR1 and CDR2: WNHNN and SYGVQD (reference sequence). CDR3 length: 16 residues. Trimming at V came to 3 bases and at J to 8 bases, leaving 10 bases not matched to a gene. The authors' processing: Estimated nucleated cell counts came from reference gene primer amplification. The table came from immunoSEQ multiplex PCR; TCRdb's copy has only in-frame clones and leaves some out. V and J calls and clone size are given by that table; D and trimming were obtained from the DNA. The table lists around 200,000 clones, under 85% of them singletons, with 6% to 7% in the top ten. The sequence derives from a woman between 40 and 55 years old with acute or convalescent COVID-19. The sample comprised peripheral blood. This chain joins TRBV10-1 and TRBJ2-1, with 10 bases that match TRBD2. CDR3 region: CASSDQTSGLSHEQFF. The CDR3 DNA sequence: TGCGCCAGCAGTGATCAGACTAGCGGGCTGAGCCATGAGCAGTTCTTC.